This entry features one T cell receptor beta chain sequence. By how much of the sample it makes up, this clonotype is medium-sized (0.01 to 0.1%). The clone's antigen remains unknown. The record has no base qualities; no much larger clone is one base away. Deletion took 3 bases off V and 11 bases off J, with a span of 20 bases between the germline ends. Its CDR3 holds 14 amino acids, cysteine through phenylalanine. Only the CDR3 part of the read is kept: 42 bases, read in frame from the first base. The method was 5' RACE. Sequencing used a NextSeq 500. In the TCR library protocol, a unique molecular identifier was attached to each TCR cDNA molecule so that PCR and sequencing errors could be corrected. Per the original workflow: TCR identification, UMI-based error correction and CDR3 extraction were all carried out with Decombinator tools. Expanded TCRs were defined as those above a frequency of 2 per 1,000, corresponding to the top 1% of the tumor frequency distribution. Renyi diversity was calculated using the R vegan package after each repertoire was subsampled 100 times to 5,000 TCRs. CDR3 similarity networks were built from amino acid triplet string-kernel similarity, connecting CDR3s with pairwise similarity above 0.82. Through fastp at Q25 and MiXCR, TCRdb rebuilt clones from the public reads, retaining in-frame beta chains. Rows with a matching CDR3 protein are joined into one entry that keeps the most common DNA and genes. None of the V and J calls come from the authors' own analysis; TCRdb made them. For this sample the table gives about 7,500 distinct CDR3 sequences, of which about 4% were detected only once. The ten largest make up over 20% of the sample.

These data belong to a study of spatial heterogeneity in lung cancer (dated by TCRdb to between 2018 and 2021). In the study overall: More beta-chain than alpha-chain transcripts were consistently detected, likely reflecting higher beta-chain transcript abundance. In the raw uncorrected reads, each unique combination of TCR and UMI appeared on average more than ten times. TCR alpha and beta repertoires were quantitatively compared across multiple tumor regions, matched nontumor lung and blood in non-small cell lung cancer. The study linked features of the TCR repertoire to counts of nonsynonymous mutations, which were determined by whole-exome sequencing of tumor tissue. At surgery, both alpha and beta chains were TCR-sequenced in roughly 230 tumor regions, about 64 matched nontumor lung samples and around 50 PBMC samples.

The sample's time point label, in plain terms: sample taken at primary tumor resection. TCR sequencing used whole RNA extracted from tumor and nontumor lung tissue, or from cryopreserved PBMC samples, without cell sorting. The donors were some 76 patients from the lung TRACERx cohort who had early-stage, untreated non-small cell lung cancer. Only patients for whom sufficient RNA was available from at least two tumor regions were selected for TCR sequencing. A lung pathologist reviewed the tumor and adjacent nontumor lung specimens before the specimens were selected. Study-wide conclusions, independent of this receptor: Additional single-cell paired TCR alpha and beta sequencing was considered necessary to confirm, at a functional level, the hypothesis that regional TCRs recognize regional mutations.

The origin of this receptor is a female donor with early-stage non-small cell lung cancer. This sample comprised normal lung tissue next to the tumor, obtained at surgery. The rearrangement combines TRBV12-3 or TRBV12-4 with TRBJ2-7; confidence is insufficient to name the D gene. CDR3 loop: CASSFGDVATSEYF. The nucleotides are TGTGCCAGCAGTTTCGGCGACGTGGCTACTTCGGAGTACTTC.